This passage covers 20 T cell receptor beta chains from one sample sequenced in a study of cytomegalovirus exposure and HLA in healthy donors. The PCR used 60 Vbeta and 13 Jbeta primers. The method was immunoSEQ multiplex PCR; TCRdb's version includes in-frame clones alone and lacks a portion of them. This sample has about 95,000 clones, with about 74% found just once. Input material: PBMCs. These receptors all come from a woman in her forties or fifties in good health and CMV-seropositive.

The V call is TRBV20-1, the J call TRBJ1-1; D not resolved. V was shortened by 6 bases and J by 3 bases, with 8 bases between the two germline ends. This CDR3 is 11 amino acids long. Germline V gives CDR1 DFQATT, CDR2 SNEGSKA (reference sequence). This CDR3 is CSATPHTEAFF. CDR3 bases: TGCAGTGCCACACCTCACACTGAAGCTTTCTTT.

This clone has a single count. CDR3 region: CASSRQVRTEAFF. CDR3 nucleotides: TGTGCCAGCAGCAGACAGGTTCGCACTGAAGCTTTCTTT. The J gene is TRBJ1-1, the V gene TRBV7-2; possible D gene TRBD1, 6 bases. The CDR3 loop spans 13 amino acids. Germline V gives CDR1 SGHTA, CDR2 FQGNSA. Trimming took off 5 bases at V and 4 bases at J, with 11 bases between the two ends. The variable domain in full, with the rest retrieved from reference TRBV7-2 and TRBJ1-1, is GAGVSQSPSNKVTEKGKDVELRCDPISGHTALYWYRQSLGQGLEFLIYFQGNSAPDKSGLPSDRFSAERTGGSVSTLTIQRTQQEDSAVYLCASSRQVRTEAFFGQGTRLTVV.

V is TRBV5-6 and J is TRBJ1-2; D unresolved. The CDR3 is 16 amino acids. V was pared by 4 bases and J by 4 bases, with 20 bases between. CDR1 is SGHDT, CDR2 YYEEEE, per germline. CDR3 sequence: CASSPDWAQVGYGYTF. The DNA of the CDR3 is TGTGCCAGCAGCCCCGATTGGGCGCAAGTAGGCTATGGCTACACCTTC. Using reference TRBV5-6 and TRBJ1-2 for the parts outside the CDR3, the full variable domain is DAGVTQSPTHLIKTRGQQVTLRCSPKSGHDTVSWYQQALGQGPQFIFQYYEEEERQRGNFPDRFSGHQFPNYSSELNVNALLLGDSALYLCASSPDWAQVGYGYTFGSGTRLTVV.

The V call is TRBV5-1, the J call TRBJ2-3; 16 nucleotides align to TRBD2. Germline V gene sequence: CDR1 SGHRS, CDR2 YFSETQ. V shed 1 base, J shed 3 bases, and the junction held 11 bases outside the gene matches. The CDR3 spans 20 residues. This CDR3 is CASSLSASGTSGRGTDTQYF. In DNA form, the CDR3 reads TGCGCCAGCAGCTTGTCTGCTTCCGGGACTAGCGGGAGGGGTACAGATACGCAGTATTTT. Together with reference TRBV5-1 and TRBJ2-3, the CDR3 gives the full variable domain: KAGVTQTPRYLIKTRGQQVTLSCSPISGHRSVSWYQQTPGQGLQFLFEYFSETQRNKGNFPGRFSGRQFSNSRSEMNVSTLELGDSALYLCASSLSASGTSGRGTDTQYFGPGTRLTVL.

This clone occurred a few times. V is TRBV10-2 and J is TRBJ2-7, with D uncertain. V dropped 4 bases and J dropped 7 bases, with 14 bases sitting between them. The length of the CDR3 is 13 residues. Per germline, CDR1 WSHSY and CDR2 SAAADI. The chain's CDR3 is CASSVSDFGEQYF. CDR3 sequence (DNA): TGCGCCAGCAGTGTTTCGGATTTCGGGGAGCAGTACTTC.

The chain joins TRBV5-1 to TRBJ2-3; 9 bases align to TRBD2. The CDR3 has 14 amino acids. The germline V gene encodes CDR1 SGHRS and CDR2 YFSETQ. Trimming at V came to 4 bases and at J to 8 bases, leaving 8 bases not matched to a gene. In DNA form, the CDR3 reads TGCGCCAGCAGCGGGACTAGCCAAGGGGGTACGCAGTATTTT. The encoded protein is CASSGTSQGGTQYF.

The chain is built from TRBV18 and TRBJ2-1; possible D gene TRBD2, 6 bases. CDR1 is KGHSH, CDR2 LQKENI, per germline. CDR3 size: 15 residues. V shed 3 bases and J shed 8 bases, with 17 bases lying between them. The DNA of the CDR3 is TGTGCCAGCTCACCCGACTCGGGAGAGTTGGATGAGCAGTTCTTC. Its protein is CASSPDSGELDEQFF.

The V call is TRBV9, the J call TRBJ2-4; 7 bases line up with TRBD1. Germline-derived CDR1 and CDR2 are SGDLS and YYNGEE. V was pared by 5 bases and J by 4 bases, with 6 bases of the junction left unmatched. This CDR3 is 14 amino acids long. CDR3: CASSKGQKKNIQYF. As DNA, the CDR3 is TGTGCCAGCAGTAAGGGACAGAAAAAAAACATTCAGTACTTC. Together with reference TRBV9 and TRBJ2-4, the CDR3 gives the full variable domain: DSGVTQTPKHLITATGQRVTLRCSPRSGDLSVYWYQQSLDQGLQFLIQYYNGEERAKGNILERFSAQQFPDLHSELNLSSLELGDSALYFCASSKGQKKNIQYFGAGTRLSVL.

This clone appeared a few times. The CDR3 is CASSPSAGGDTGELFF. CDR3 in DNA: TGTGCCAGCAGCCCCTCAGCGGGAGGGGACACCGGGGAGCTGTTTTTT. The V gene is TRBV9, the J gene TRBJ2-2; the match to TRBD2 covers 10 bases. CDR1 and CDR2 from the germline V gene are SGDLS and YYNGEE. V dropped 4 bases and J dropped 3; count of bases not matched to a gene: 6. The CDR3 sequence is 16 residues long.

In its sample, this clone was seen a few times. This chain uses TRBV6-1 with TRBJ2-1; D not certain. Germline V gene lookup returns CDR1 MNHNS and CDR2 SASEGT. Trimming stripped 5 bases from V and 6 bases from J, with 14 bases between. The CDR3 totals 14 residues. The CDR3 loop reads CASSQPSGSNEQFF. CDR3 nucleotide sequence: TGTGCCAGCAGTCAACCCTCCGGGTCCAATGAGCAGTTCTTC.

The chain recombines TRBV7-2 with TRBJ1-5; D possibly corresponds to TRBD1 (6 bases). Trimming removed 1 base from V and 6 bases from J, with 13 bases in between. The CDR3 sequence is 15 residues long. Germline V lookup: CDR1 SGHTA, CDR2 FQGNSA. DNA for the CDR3: TGTGCCAGCAGCTTAGATGGGGGCGCTTCTCAGCCCCAGCATTTT. Translation: CASSLDGGASQPQHF.

The rearrangement uses TRBV4-2 and TRBJ1-5; 7 bases are a match to TRBD1. The ends lost 1 base at V and 5 bases at J; junction bases unmatched: 8. Germline CDR1 is LGHNA and CDR2 is YNFKEQ. The CDR3 length is 16 residues. In DNA, the CDR3 is TGTGCCAGCAGCCAAGGTGAAGGGGGCAGAGATCAGCCCCAGCATTTT. This translates into CASSQGEGGRDQPQHF.

The chain uses TRBV28 and TRBJ1-6; D is perhaps TRBD1 (6 bases). CDR3 length: 15 amino acids. In germline, CDR1 is MDHEN, CDR2 SYDVKM. Deletions cut 7 bases from V and 7 bases from J, with 17 bases between. CDR3 sequence: CASILSGGGNSPLHF. The CDR3 DNA is TGTGCCAGCATCCTTAGTGGGGGCGGAAATTCACCCCTCCACTTT.

The rearrangement joins TRBV6-1 to TRBJ1-2; no definite D call. There are 12 residues in the CDR3. Trimming left V 0 bases short and J 7 bases short, with 6 bases between. Germline-derived CDR1 and CDR2 are MNHNS and SASEGT. CDR3 region: CASSEAGFGYTF. The CDR3 coding sequence is TGTGCCAGCAGTGAAGCCGGGTTTGGCTACACCTTC.

This clone is a singleton in its sample. The rearrangement joins TRBV5-1 to TRBJ2-5, with D possibly being TRBD1 (5 bases). Germline assignment: CDR1 SGHRS and CDR2 YFSETQ. This CDR3 is built from 15 residues. The V end lost 0 bases, the J end lost 4 bases, and 13 bases lay between the germline ends. The CDR3: CASSLEGYPGETQYF. The CDR3 DNA follows: TGCGCCAGCAGCTTGGAGGGGTATCCAGGAGAGACCCAGTACTTC.

J is TRBJ1-2 and V is TRBV6-5; 7 bases align to TRBD1. Unmatched junction bases numbered 5, after V lost 5 bases and J lost 2 bases. The CDR3 length is 14 residues. Germline V lookup: CDR1 MNHEY, CDR2 SVGAGI. The CDR3 region has the DNA TGTGCCAGCAGTCGGGACAGCCTAAACTATGGCTACACCTTC. This translates into CASSRDSLNYGYTF.

The chain joins TRBV30 to TRBJ2-3; 7 bases line up with TRBD2. The CDR3 length is 15 residues. V lost 0 bases to trimming and J lost 3 bases; unmatched junction nucleotides: 6. Germline CDR1 and CDR2: GTSNPN and SVGIG (reference sequence). CDR3 DNA sequence: TGTGCCTGGAGTGTGGGAGGGGCGGGAACAGATACGCAGTATTTT. Its translation is CAWSVGGAGTDTQYF.

This rearrangement joins TRBV4-1 to TRBJ2-7; TRBD2 is a possible D gene (6 bases). V lost 4 bases and J lost 2, with 12 bases in between. There are 14 residues in the CDR3. Germline loops: CDR1 MGHRA, CDR2 YSYEKL. CDR3: CASSPPGGTYEQYF. The CDR3 region has the DNA TGCGCCAGCAGCCCTCCCGGGGGTACCTACGAGCAGTACTTC.

The CDR3 here is CASSLDIASGRGEQYF. For the CDR3, the DNA is TGTGCCAGCAGCTTAGATATCGCTAGCGGTCGGGGTGAGCAGTACTTC. The chain uses TRBV7-2 and TRBJ2-7; 7 bases are a match to TRBD2. Germline CDR1 SGHTA, CDR2 FQGNSA. The V segment lost 1 base and the J segment 7 bases; nucleotides outside the gene matches: 13. The CDR3 has 16 amino acids. The whole variable domain, remainder taken from reference TRBV7-2 and TRBJ2-7, is GAGVSQSPSNKVTEKGKDVELRCDPISGHTALYWYRQSLGQGLEFLIYFQGNSAPDKSGLPSDRFSAERTGGSVSTLTIQRTQQEDSAVYLCASSLDIASGRGEQYFGPGTRLTVT.

This sequence joins TRBV7-9 and TRBJ2-7; 7 bases are a match to TRBD2. This CDR3 comprises 15 residues. V was pared by 2 bases and J by 2 bases, with 6 bases of the junction left unmatched. In germline, CDR1 is SEHNR, CDR2 FQNEAQ (reference sequence). The CDR3 region is CASSLMASGPYEQYF. DNA for the CDR3: TGTGCCAGCAGCTTAATGGCTAGCGGACCCTACGAGCAGTACTTC.